Here is one T cell receptor beta chain with its context. Its specific antigen is unknown. Qualities for individual bases were not recorded, and no much larger clone is one base off. CDR1 and CDR2, looked up from the germline V gene, are SGDLS and YYNGEE. At the junction V is shortened by 0 bases and J by 0 bases, with 10 bases in between. The CDR3 contains 16 residues, cysteine and phenylalanine counted. CDR3 DNA is the only sequence kept; it has 48 bases, read in frame from the first base. The source of the sample is a study of blood T cell repertoires in COVID-19 (dated by TCRdb to 2019 to 2021). Broadly, across the study: Samples from collaborators originated in the United States, Italy and Spain and spanned both the acute and convalescent phases of COVID-19. Sample metadata almost always included a de-identified subject ID, COVID-19 status, age in years and sex. The material from the prospective study consisted of cDNA or gDNA derived from T cells, B-cell-depleted T cells, or PBMCs. HLA class I and class II types, where available, came from metadata supplied by the sample provider rather than from assay-based typing. The repertoires were made available in a free public database intended to serve as a resource for research on the immune response to SARS-CoV-2. Subjects who had been exposed to COVID-19, were actively infected with it, or had recovered from it provided the deeply sampled blood TCRbeta repertoires that made up the dataset. Samples were obtained from the ongoing ImmuneRACE study (first 160 participants) and from about 1,300 subjects provided by 6 global collaborators. Overall study outcomes, separate from this receptor: The quantity of clinical and demographic metadata differed by source and by participant and was supplied without curation.

In the prospective study, participants were 18 to 89 years old, resided in under 30 geographic areas of the United States, and were enrolled through a virtual design. In the prospective study, cohorts were assigned on the basis of participant-reported clinical history obtained from a screening survey and a study questionnaire. Recovered participants in ImmuneRACE Cohort 3 were defined by two consecutive negative NP/OP PCR tests, clearance by a healthcare professional, or resolution of symptoms. In the prospective study, whole blood, serum and a nasopharyngeal or oropharyngeal swab were collected from each participant by mobile phlebotomists. Prospective study participants could optionally give additional blood draws and questionnaires over an approximately two-month period. Before DNA extraction, blood samples from the prospective study were shipped at room temperature or frozen. TCRbeta CDR3 regions were amplified from genomic DNA by means of the immunoSEQ Assay, a bias-controlled multiplex PCR. In the original analysis: Nucleated cell counts per sample were estimated from amplification of reference gene primers within the assay. To quantify the absolute abundance of each unique TCRbeta CDR3 rearrangement, sequence reads were collapsed and filtered. For each sample, productive Simpson clonality was calculated by taking the square root of Simpson's diversity index across productive rearrangements. In TCRdb, the immuneACCESS table is reduced to in-frame sequences with V and J assigned. These tables do not hold every clone; where another copy was compared, an unresolved V gene accounts for under half, and the others remain unexplained. V, J and clone size derive from that table, while D and trimming were established from the DNA sequence. The sample table lists 180,000 or so clones, 84% of them with a count of one. About 16% of the sample goes to the ten largest clones.

In this chain, TRBV9 is recombined with TRBJ1-3; too little of a D gene remains to name it. The sequenced material came from PBMCs or T cells enriched from blood (not recorded which). The TCR was taken from a man aged 50 to 60 who had recovered from COVID-19. In nucleotide form, the sequence is TGTGCCAGCAGCGTAGTTCCAGAACCCTCTGGAAACACCATATATTTT. Its translation reads: CASSVVPEPSGNTIYF.